One and the same sample provided the 27 T cell receptor beta chains below, sequenced in a study of low-dose radiotherapy and immunotherapy resistance in tumors. The time point: before trial treatment. Primers targeting TRAV and TRBV primed first-strand cDNA, covering alpha and beta chains. PCR amplification of the TCRs was performed with Phusion for 20 PCR cycles, and it relied on a constant-region primer together with a V-primer adapter. TCRdb independently ran MiXCR on the reads; one entry per CDR3 protein. The table lists approximately 90,000 distinct CDR3 sequences, 15% to 20% of them singletons, with 2.8% in the top ten. The sample here was PBMCs, taken before treatment. The receptors were sampled from a male donor with prostate cancer.

Concerning this clonotype itself: One base separates it from a far larger clone, so it is likely a read error. The rearrangement links TRBV5-6 to TRBJ2-7, with 7 bases fitting TRBD1. This CDR3 region has 14 residues. Looked up from germline, CDR1 is SGHDT and CDR2 is YYEEEE. V shed 0 bases, J shed 1 base, and the junction held 1 base outside the gene matches. The CDR3 region is CASSLEGQSYEQYF. The CDR3 region has the DNA TGTGCCAGCAGCTTGGAGGGACAGTCCTACGAGCAGTACTTC.

The table lists this clonotype with many counts. V gene TRBV11-2 combines with J gene TRBJ1-6; D is perhaps TRBD1 (6 bases). The CDR3 is made up of 15 amino acids. CDR1 is SGHAT, CDR2 FQNNGV, per germline. Trimming removed 3 bases at V and 10 bases at J, with 16 bases between. This CDR3 reads CASSFLLGAGSPLHF. The CDR3, as DNA: TGTGCCAGCAGCTTTCTTCTGGGGGCAGGGTCACCCCTCCACTTT.

This clonotype was seen at least ten times. The chain is built from TRBV20-1 and TRBJ2-7, with 10 bases identical to TRBD2. V lost 6 bases, J lost 0 bases, and 8 bases stayed unmatched. The germline V gene encodes CDR1 DFQATT and CDR2 SNEGSKA (reference sequence). This CDR3 spans 15 amino acids. The CDR3 DNA follows: TGCAGTGCCGGGGAAACTAGCGGGGCCTCCTACGAGCAGTACTTC. It is translated as CSAGETSGASYEQYF.

The chain couples TRBV6-6 to TRBJ2-3; D may be TRBD1 (5 bases). The CDR3 runs 15 residues. The germline V gene has CDR1 MNHNY and CDR2 SVGAGI (reference sequence). V shed 5 bases and J shed 2 bases, with 14 bases lying between them. The CDR3 reads CASSESQGFTDTQYF. In DNA, the CDR3 is TGTGCCAGCAGTGAATCCCAGGGATTCACAGATACGCAGTATTTT.

This clonotype was observed at least ten times. This chain connects TRBV2 to TRBJ1-1; a weak D match, TRBD1 (5 bases). Germline CDR1 is SNHLY and CDR2 is FYNNEI. Trimming removed 6 bases at V and 3 bases at J, with 8 bases between. The CDR3 runs 12 residues. The CDR3 DNA follows: TGTGCCAGCAGCGCAGGGTACACTGAAGCTTTCTTT. It specifies CASSAGYTEAFF.

The chain is built from TRBV7-2 and TRBJ2-5, with D perhaps matching TRBD1 or TRBD2 (5 bases each). From germline, CDR1 is SGHTA and CDR2 FQGNSA. The germline V and J ends were trimmed by 4 bases and 2 bases, with 11 bases remaining between them. CDR3 length: 14 amino acids. CDR3 sequence (DNA): TGTGCCAGCAGCTCATTGAGGGGTCAAGAGACCCAGTACTTC. Translated, it gives CASSSLRGQETQYF.

The genes are TRBV3-1 and TRBJ1-1; D unclear. Trimming removed 5 bases from V and 1 base from J, with 8 bases in between. The CDR3 loop spans 13 amino acids. Germline V gene sequence: CDR1 LGHDT, CDR2 YNNKEL (reference sequence). CDR3 amino acids: CASSWEGNTEAFF. DNA for the CDR3: TGTGCCAGCAGCTGGGAGGGGAACACTGAAGCTTTCTTT.

In its sample, this clonotype was seen many times. The CDR3 DNA is TGTGCCAGCAGTTTCCCCCGGCGGGGTGGAGGCACTGAAGCTTTCTTT. This translates into CASSFPRRGGGTEAFF. The chain couples TRBV6-6 to TRBJ1-1, with D unresolved. Germline CDR1 and CDR2: MNHNY and SVGAGI (reference sequence). Trimming cost V 4 bases and J 4 bases, with 19 bases left between them. This CDR3 region has 16 residues.

This clonotype has at least ten counts. The V and J genes are TRBV19 and TRBJ1-2, with a weak D call TRBD1 (5 bases). The length of the CDR3 is 15 residues. Germline CDR1 is LNHDA and CDR2 is SQIVND (reference sequence). V was pared by 3 bases and J by 2 bases, with 13 bases between. CDR3 sequence: CASSIRVVANYGYTF. The CDR3 DNA reads TGTGCCAGTAGTATCAGGGTCGTGGCGAACTATGGCTACACCTTC.

Details on this clonotype: A far bigger clonotype differs at one base, so this is likely a read error. J is TRBJ2-1 and V is TRBV6-6; TRBD2 matches 7 bases. Trimming took 2 bases from V and 13 from J; bases not matched to a gene: 5. Per germline, CDR1 MNHNY and CDR2 SVGAGI (reference sequence). CDR3 size: 12 residues. As DNA, the CDR3 is TGTGCCAGCAGTTACGGGGGGGAGACCCAGTTCTTC. Translated, it gives CASSYGGETQFF.

In this sample, this clonotype turned up many times. J is TRBJ2-7 and V is TRBV5-1, with 9 bases matching TRBD2. CDR3 size: 15 residues. Losses at the gene ends were 0 bases for V and 3 bases for J; bases not matched to a gene: 4. Germline V lookup: CDR1 SGHRS, CDR2 YFSETQ. For the CDR3, the DNA is TGCGCCAGCAGCTTGGGTAGCGGGGGTAGCTACGAGCAGTACTTC. It translates to CASSLGSGGSYEQYF.

This clonotype was observed many times. V gene TRBV11-2 combines with J gene TRBJ2-5; TRBD2 aligns across 8 bases. Germline CDR1 is SGHAT and CDR2 is FQNNGV. The CDR3 totals 16 residues. The trim removed 5 bases at V and 5 bases at J, leaving 13 bases unmatched. Written as DNA, the CDR3 is TGTGCCAGCAGCCGTCGGGCGGGGGGCCGGGGGGAGACCCAGTACTTC. Translating it yields CASSRRAGGRGETQYF.

This clonotype has at least ten counts. The V and J genes are TRBV29-1 and TRBJ2-2; the match to TRBD2 covers 10 bases. CDR1 and CDR2 (germline): SQVTM, ANQGSEA. With 6 bases clipped from V and 7 bases from J, the junction kept 14 bases outside the gene matches. This CDR3 region has 16 residues. The CDR3 bases are TGCAGCGTCCTTGCAACACGTAGCGGGGGGAGCGGGGAGCTGTTTTTT. It translates to CSVLATRSGGSGELFF.

On this clonotype itself: A far larger clone is off by one base, so a read error is likely. The chain combines TRBV5-1 with TRBJ2-7, with D possibly TRBD1 on 6 matching bases. CDR3 length: 14 amino acids. CDR1 is SGHRS and CDR2 is YFSETQ in the germline V gene. The DNA for the CDR3 is TGTGCCAGCAGCTTGGGACAAGGGTTCTGCGAGCAGTACTTC. Protein product: CASSLGQGFCEQYF.

This chain uses TRBV20-1 with TRBJ1-5; no clear D gene. CDR3 length equals 12 residues. The germline gives CDR1 DFQATT, CDR2 SNEGSKA (reference sequence). Trimming cost V 3 bases and J 6 bases, with 9 bases left between them. The CDR3 nucleotides are TGCAGTGCTAGCCCGGGAACTCAGCCCCAGCATTTT. Translation gives CSASPGTQPQHF.

This clonotype has ten or more counts. The gene calls are TRBV5-1 and TRBJ2-7; D is perhaps TRBD1 (6 bases). The V end lost 4 bases, the J end lost 0 bases, and 11 bases lay between the germline ends. The CDR3 extends over 14 amino acids. Germline values: CDR1 SGHRS, CDR2 YFSETQ. As DNA, the CDR3 is TGCGCCAGCAGCAGGACAGATCCCTCCTACGAGCAGTACTTC. Its protein is CASSRTDPSYEQYF.

This clonotype was counted at least ten times. The V call is TRBV30, the J call TRBJ1-1, with a tentative D call TRBD1 (5 bases). The germline V gene has CDR1 GTSNPN and CDR2 SVGIG (reference sequence). The ends were cut back, 0 bases at V and 4 bases at J, with 9 bases in the middle. The CDR3 runs 13 residues. The CDR3 loop is CAWSVSGTTEAFF. The CDR3 DNA is TGTGCCTGGAGTGTATCCGGGACCACTGAAGCTTTCTTT.

A remark on this clonotype: Only one base separates this from a far larger clonotype, so it likely reflects a read error. The chain links TRBV3-1 to TRBJ2-7; 14 bases align to TRBD2. The CDR3 totals 19 residues. The germline V gene has CDR1 LGHDT and CDR2 YNNKEL (reference sequence). V lost 4 bases to trimming and J lost 7 bases; unmatched junction nucleotides: 18. The CDR3 spells CASSPRLAGGPFSYNEQYF. The CDR3 bases are TGTGCCAGCAGCCCCAGACTAGCGGGGGGGCCGTTCTCCTACAATGAGCAGTACTTC.

V is TRBV6-2 or TRBV6-3 and J is TRBJ1-2, with D possibly TRBD1 on 6 matching bases. The germline V gene encodes CDR1 MNHEY and CDR2 SVGEGT. V lost 5 bases and J 4 bases, leaving 20 bases between the germline ends. This CDR3 is 16 amino acids long. CDR3 sequence (DNA): TGTGCCAGCAGTGAAGCGAGTCCGGGGGCCGGCTATGGCTACACCTTC. Its protein product is CASSEASPGAGYGYTF.

This clonotype was seen at least ten times. V gene TRBV20-1 combines with J gene TRBJ2-3; D remains ambiguous. This CDR3 is built from 11 residues. The ends were cut back, 3 bases at V and 6 bases at J, with 7 bases in the middle. Per the germline V gene, CDR1 is DFQATT and CDR2 is SNEGSKA (reference sequence). The CDR3 here is CSASLRDTQYF. CDR3 DNA sequence: TGCAGTGCTAGTCTAAGGGATACGCAGTATTTT.

In its sample, this clonotype was seen a few times. The chain combines TRBV19 with TRBJ1-2; D is perhaps TRBD1 (5 bases). V lost 3 bases and J lost 7, with 18 bases in between. From germline, CDR1 is LNHDA and CDR2 SQIVND (reference sequence). The CDR3 sequence is 15 residues long. CDR3 in amino acids: CASSIVAGTGIGYTF. The DNA for the CDR3 is TGTGCCAGTAGTATCGTCGCGGGGACGGGGATTGGCTACACCTTC.

This clonotype was recorded at least ten times. The V and J genes are TRBV12-3 or TRBV12-4 and TRBJ2-1; D is ambiguous. V was trimmed by 2 bases and J by 1 base, leaving 9 bases between them. The CDR3 length is 15 residues. The CDR3 bases are TGTGCCAGCAGTTTATCGGGTGTATCCTACAATGAGCAGTTCTTC. This translates into CASSLSGVSYNEQFF.

This clonotype was picked up many times. The chain carries TRBV5-6 and TRBJ1-1, with 9 nucleotides matching TRBD1. The V gene's germline CDR1 is SGHDT and CDR2 YYEEEE. The CDR3 covers 19 residues. After removal of 4 bases from V and 0 bases from J, the junction contained 16 bases not matched to a gene. This CDR3 reads CASSPVFGTGTSMNTEAFF. CDR3 sequence (DNA): TGTGCCAGCAGCCCGGTTTTCGGGACAGGGACCTCCATGAACACTGAAGCTTTCTTT. The entire variable domain, with the rest obtained from reference TRBV5-6 and TRBJ1-1, is as follows: DAGVTQSPTHLIKTRGQQVTLRCSPKSGHDTVSWYQQALGQGPQFIFQYYEEEERQRGNFPDRFSGHQFPNYSSELNVNALLLGDSALYLCASSPVFGTGTSMNTEAFFGQGTRLTVV.

In this sample, this clonotype turned up many times. The rearrangement links TRBV9 to TRBJ2-7, with D perhaps being TRBD1 or TRBD2 (6 bases each). V was cut by 0 bases and J by 5 bases, with 18 bases left in between. The CDR3 spans 16 residues. Germline lookup yields CDR1 SGDLS and CDR2 YYNGEE. DNA of the CDR3: TGTGCCAGCAGCGTAGACGTGGGGGGCGCATTGAACGAGCAGTACTTC. It codes for CASSVDVGGALNEQYF.

Many counts were recorded for this clonotype. V gene TRBV7-9 combines with J gene TRBJ2-7; D gene uncertain. The germline gives CDR1 SEHNR, CDR2 FQNEAQ (reference sequence). This CDR3 contains 15 residues. V was shortened by 5 bases and J by 6 bases, with 20 bases between the two germline ends. The CDR3 protein is CASSPALGISGEQYF. CDR3 DNA sequence: TGTGCCAGCAGCCCCGCTTTAGGCATCTCCGGCGAGCAGTACTTC.

This clonotype was seen a few times. The gene calls are TRBV21-1 and TRBJ2-1. TRBV21-1 is given as a pseudogene. The CDR3 runs 14 residues. This CDR3 is CASSKSTPYNEQFF. The CDR3 DNA reads as TGTGCCAGCAGCAAATCGACACCCTACAATGAGCAGTTCTTC.

As for this clonotype: It differs at one base from a far larger clone, so likely a read error. The genes are TRBV9 and TRBJ2-7; 7 nucleotides align to TRBD2. Germline V gene lookup returns CDR1 SGDLS and CDR2 YYNGEE. CDR3 length equals 16 residues. Trimming took 4 bases from V and 7 from J; bases not matched to a gene: 17. The CDR3 bases are TGTGCCAGCAGCCCACAGATCCCGGGGCGGGGGAATGAGCAGTACTTC. This codes for CASSPQIPGRGNEQYF.